This paragraph covers one TCR beta chain sequence. Its antigen remains unidentified. No much larger clone is present one base from it, and per-base qualities are unavailable. As encoded in the germline V gene, CDR1 is SQVTM while CDR2 is ANQGSEA. The CDR3, from cysteine to phenylalanine, totals 14 residues. Only CDR3 DNA is held: 42 bases, read in frame from base 1. The V end loses 3 bases and the J end loses 1 base, and a stretch of 11 bases separates them. The time point tag for this specimen amounts to: pre-treatment sample, taken before nivolumab and TIL therapy. Baseline tumor samples were excised metastases, mostly pleural nodules or supraclavicular lymph nodes, from the same resection used to grow TIL. Tumors were collected before any PD-1/PD-L1 blockade, after which patients were given nivolumab, and patients who progressed were given lymphodepletion, an infusion of expanded TIL and IL-2. Between October 2017 and early 2020, a dual-center phase I trial enrolled adults who had stage 4 NSCLC. Samples were obtained from a single-arm, open-label phase I trial in which tumor-infiltrating lymphocyte therapy with nivolumab was evaluated in advanced non-small cell lung cancer. Portions of each resected tumor were snap-frozen in liquid nitrogen and were stored at -80 degrees C. Tumor regions of interest were selected on H&E sections using laser-capture macrodissection, ground into roughly 14 mg aliquots, and extracted using Qiagen Allprep kits.

These data originate in a study of TIL therapy for anti-PD-1-resistant metastatic lung cancer (dated by TCRdb to the early 2020s). About the full investigation: Enrolled patients had a median age of around 56 years (range about 38-85) and a median tumor PD-L1 proportion score of around 6%. The cohort was predominantly lung adenocarcinoma, with a handful of EGFR-mutant and two ALK-rearranged tumors, and half of patients were current or former smokers. A median non-synonymous tumor mutation burden of around 1.4 mutations per megabase was determined across the cohort by whole-exome sequencing. Clonotypes were tracked across tumor, expanded TIL product and serial blood samples by T cell receptor beta sequencing of tumor and peripheral blood.

Study-level results and caveats: The study protocol defined all tumor marker inferences as exploratory. Compared with baseline intratumoral T cells, expanded TIL cultures were more clonal and less diverse (median clonality 6% vs 31%, p < 0.0001). High clonal turnover was observed in TIL culture, with many enriched product clones not detected in the baseline tumor, which suggested clonal contraction rather than faithful expansion. The cohort was highly selected, with more treatment-naive, never-smoker and oncogene-addicted patients than typical, limiting generalizability.

TCR beta CDR3 regions were amplified from genomic DNA with the immunoSEQ v3 hsTCRB kit using bias-controlled multiplex PCR. TCR libraries were sequenced on an Illumina NextSeq 500 to 1.5 million to 2.5 million read pairs for survey level or roughly 4.5-6 million for deep level. The source study handled its data this way. Clonality was reported by immunoSEQ Analyzer software, which also assigned V, D and J genes and filtered out non-productive sequences. To compare repertoires between infused TIL and blood, productive Simpson clonality was used along with the Morisita overlap index of productive TRB rearrangements. The clones in this table, taken by TCRdb from immuneACCESS, are in-frame only. Not every clone is retained; where verified, under half of the shortfall comes from an unresolved V gene, and the cause of the rest is unknown. V, J and clone size reflect that table, while D and trimming were determined from the DNA. The table for this sample lists 25,000 to 30,000 clones; over 55% of them were counted only once. Clones ranked in the top ten supply around 15% of the sample.

This receptor was identified in a woman aged 25-80 years with non-small cell lung cancer. This sample comprised tumor tissue, obtained at baseline. The rearranged chain carries TRBV29-1 and TRBJ2-3, with the D gene uncertain. The CDR3 here reads CSVDRPQGTDTQYF. The DNA is as follows: TGCAGCGTTGACAGGCCCCAGGGCACAGATACGCAGTATTTT.